Here is one TCR beta chain with its context. This sample is part of a study of blood T cell repertoires in COVID-19. Overall study context: Sample material is recorded as cDNA or gDNA derived from T cells, B-cell-depleted T cells, or PBMCs.

Cohorts were based on clinical histories the participants reported. This table comes from immunoSEQ multiplex PCR, and its TCRdb copy is limited to in-frame clones, with some not included. The sample has under 300,000 clones; more than 70% are singletons. This CDR3 contains 17 residues. CDR1 SGHNT and CDR2 YENEEA come from the germline V gene. With 5 bases clipped from V and 3 bases from J, the junction kept 13 bases outside the gene matches. Sequencing was performed on PBMCs or T cells enriched from blood (not recorded which). This TCR derives from a woman in her fifties or sixties in a cohort exposed to, infected with or recovered from COVID-19 (not recorded which). This rearrangement joins TRBV11-3 to TRBJ2-3, with TRBD2 identical over 8 bases. The chain's CDR3 is CASSPGLSGRKTDTQYF. As DNA, the CDR3 is TGTGCCAGCAGCCCTGGACTAAGCGGGAGAAAAACAGATACGCAGTATTTT. Filled out from reference TRBV11-3 and TRBJ2-3, the complete variable domain reads EAGVVQSPRYKIIEKKQPVAFWCNPISGHNTLYWYLQNLGQGPELLIRYENEEAVDDSQLPKDRFSAERLKGVDSTLKIQPAELGDSAVYLCASSPGLSGRKTDTQYFGPGTRLTVL.